This record looks at one T cell receptor beta chain sequence and its context. The data were taken from a study of OX40 agonist ivuxolimab in advanced cancers. Across the study: The patients' treatment was ivuxolimab, an agonistic anti-OX40 (CD134) antibody. Eligibility admitted prior anti-PD-1, anti-PD-L1 or anti-CTLA-4 therapy; roughly 37% had some.

Systemic immunosuppression or autoimmune disease history was grounds to exclude patients. Libraries were prepared by immunoSEQ multiplex PCR; TCRdb keeps only in-frame clonotypes and omits some of them. The data hold roughly 48,000 clones, with approximately 84% observed a single time. The sequence came from an adult with an advanced solid tumor such as melanoma, head and neck, liver or kidney cancer. Sample: CD4+ or CD8+ T cells sorted from blood, taken in a trial of the OX40 agonist ivuxolimab.

The DNA of the CDR3 is TGTGCCAGCAGCCGACGGTACCAAGAGACCCAGTACTTC. This gives the protein CASSRRYQETQYF. The V gene is TRBV2, the J gene TRBJ2-5; no reliable D call. Germline CDR1 is SNHLY and CDR2 is FYNNEI. CDR3 length: 13 amino acids. Trimming took off 6 bases at V and 0 bases at J, with 8 bases between the two ends.